This T cell receptor (beta chain) was identified during a study of blood T cell repertoires in COVID-19. Whole-study context: The United States, Italy and Spain were the sources of the acute and convalescent COVID-19 samples. In each case, the material was cDNA or gDNA derived from T cells, B-cell-depleted T cells, or PBMCs.

CDR1 is MNHEY, CDR2 SVGEGT, per germline. V lost 6 bases, J lost 0 bases, and 6 bases stayed unmatched. The CDR3 totals 17 residues. As processed by the authors: Nucleated cell counts were estimated from reference gene primer amplification. Libraries were prepared by immunoSEQ multiplex PCR; TCRdb keeps only in-frame clonotypes and omits some of them. That table is the source of V, J and clone size, and D and trimming were worked out from the DNA. Among about 120,000 clones, roughly 88% were seen once, and the ten largest hold nearly 0.9%. The receptor was isolated from a woman in her forties or fifties with active or convalescent COVID-19. The sample consisted of peripheral blood. The chain uses TRBV6-2 or TRBV6-3 and TRBJ2-1; 12 nucleotides agree with TRBD2. CDR3 sequence: CASSPGLAGSSYNEQFF. Written as DNA, the CDR3 is TGTGCCAGCAGCCCGGGACTAGCGGGCAGCTCCTACAATGAGCAGTTCTTC.